These 25 T cell receptor beta chains were all obtained from the same sample, sequenced in a study of blood T cell repertoires in COVID-19. The data were produced by immunoSEQ multiplex PCR, yet TCRdb's version contains in-frame clones alone and is incomplete. The sample lists about 110,000 clones; about 86% were seen once. The specimen was peripheral blood. These receptors all come from a woman between 45 and 65 years old with active or convalescent COVID-19.

The table lists this clone with a few counts. The chain links TRBV5-5 to TRBJ2-1; TRBD2 matches at 14 bases. V shed 4 bases, J shed 10 bases, and the junction held 10 bases outside the gene matches. CDR3 length: 16 amino acids. In germline, CDR1 is SGHKS, CDR2 YYEKEE (reference sequence). The CDR3 DNA follows: TGTGCCAGCAGCCAAAAGACTAGCGGGAGGGTCGGAGAGCAGTTCTTC. Protein sequence: CASSQKTSGRVGEQFF.

CDR3 DNA: TGTGCCAGCAGCGGTCCGGAGCGGGAGCGTCTCTACAATGAGCAGTTCTTC. This encodes CASSGPERERLYNEQFF. This chain uses TRBV21-1 with TRBJ2-1; the table assigns TRBD2, which was not confirmed against the DNA. TRBV21-1 is flagged as a pseudogene. The CDR3 length is 17 residues.

This sequence joins TRBV9 and TRBJ1-2; TRBD1 matches 8 bases. CDR1 is SGDLS, CDR2 YYNGEE, per germline. Unmatched junction bases numbered 15, after V lost 0 bases and J lost 8 bases. CDR3 length: 17 residues. The CDR3 region is CASSVGWTDRVGNGYTF. The CDR3 nucleotides read TGTGCCAGCAGCGTAGGATGGACGGACAGGGTGGGTAACGGCTACACCTTC.

This clone came up once. V gene TRBV6-2 or TRBV6-3 combines with J gene TRBJ2-5; D call uncertain. CDR3 size: 11 residues. The germline gives CDR1 MNHEY, CDR2 SVGEGT. Deletions cut 6 bases from V and 4 bases from J, with 6 bases between. CDR3 residues: CASSNTETQYF. CDR3 bases: TGTGCCAGCAGCAACACAGAGACCCAGTACTTC.

This chain connects TRBV9 to TRBJ1-3; 12 nucleotides align to TRBD1. The germline CDR1 and CDR2 sequences are SGDLS and YYNGEE. V lost 2 bases and J lost 2; bases outside the gene matches: 8. The CDR3 loop spans 18 amino acids. The DNA of the CDR3 is TGTGCCAGCAGCGTCGATCCGGGACAGGGGGCCGCTGGAAACACCATATATTTT. Protein: CASSVDPGQGAAGNTIYF.

V gene TRBV5-4 combines with J gene TRBJ1-3; D unclear. CDR3 length: 13 residues. The germline V gene encodes CDR1 SGHNT and CDR2 YYREEE (reference sequence). Deletions cut 4 bases from V and 4 bases from J, with 9 bases between. CDR3 residues: CASSLGGGNTIYF. The CDR3 nucleotides are TGTGCCAGCAGCCTGGGCGGGGGAAACACCATATATTTT.

This CDR3 is CASSLIQGGNSPLHF. The CDR3 DNA follows: TGTGCCAGCAGTCTCATACAGGGCGGCAATTCACCCCTCCACTTT. The chain carries TRBV6-5 and TRBJ1-6; D possibly corresponds to TRBD1 (6 bases). Trimming removed 5 bases from V and 7 bases from J, with 15 bases in between. CDR1 and CDR2 (germline): MNHEY, SVGAGI. This CDR3 has 15 amino acids.

In this sample, this clone turned up once. The rearrangement joins TRBV7-2 to TRBJ2-7, with 7 bases fitting TRBD2. Germline CDR1 SGHTA, CDR2 FQGNSA. V shed 1 base, J shed 7 bases, and the junction held 4 bases outside the gene matches. This CDR3 contains 13 residues. Written as DNA, the CDR3 is TGTGCCAGCAGCTTAGGCCGGCGGGGGGAGCAGTACTTC. It is translated as CASSLGRRGEQYF.

This rearrangement joins TRBV27 to TRBJ1-6, with 7 bases that match TRBD1. Trimming at V came to 5 bases and at J to 7 bases, leaving 8 bases not matched to a gene. The CDR3 is 15 amino acids. Germline CDR1 reads MNHEY; CDR2 reads SMNVEV (reference sequence). CDR3 in DNA: TGTGCCAGCAGTCTGAGCACAGGGGCAAATTCACCCCTCCACTTT. Protein product: CASSLSTGANSPLHF.

The chain combines TRBV7-2 with TRBJ2-1; D remains unclear. CDR3 length: 15 residues. CDR1 is SGHTA and CDR2 is FQGNSA in the germline V gene. V lost 1 base, J lost 9 bases, and 16 bases lay in between. The CDR3 sequence: CASSLGAAELGEQFF. The CDR3, as DNA: TGTGCCAGCAGCTTAGGGGCAGCCGAGTTAGGTGAGCAGTTCTTC.

This chain uses TRBV7-2 with TRBJ2-7; D might be TRBD2 (6 bases). The CDR3 covers 12 residues. The germline V gene encodes CDR1 SGHTA and CDR2 FQGNSA. With 5 bases removed from V and 2 bases from J, the gap between germline ends came to 7 bases. The CDR3 sequence: CASSRGTYEQYF. The CDR3 DNA reads TGTGCCAGCAGCCGGGGGACCTACGAGCAGTACTTC.

In its sample, this clone was seen a few times. The chain carries TRBV5-1 and TRBJ2-5; 7 bases fit TRBD2. This CDR3 contains 14 residues. The germline gives CDR1 SGHRS, CDR2 YFSETQ. Trimming at V came to 4 bases and at J to 3 bases, leaving 6 bases not matched to a gene. The CDR3 sequence is CASSPGTTKETQYF. The CDR3, as DNA: TGCGCCAGCAGCCCCGGGACTACGAAAGAGACCCAGTACTTC. Using reference TRBV5-1 and TRBJ2-5 for the parts outside the CDR3, the full variable domain is KAGVTQTPRYLIKTRGQQVTLSCSPISGHRSVSWYQQTPGQGLQFLFEYFSETQRNKGNFPGRFSGRQFSNSRSEMNVSTLELGDSALYLCASSPGTTKETQYFGPGTRLLVL.

The J gene is TRBJ2-5, the V gene TRBV11-2; D not certain. The CDR3 is 14 residues long. Germline values: CDR1 SGHAT, CDR2 FQNNGV. V was cut by 3 bases and J by 4 bases, with 12 bases left in between. The CDR3 DNA follows: TGTGCCAGCAGCTTCGGTAGTGGGCGAGAGACCCAGTACTTC. It translates to CASSFGSGRETQYF.

This sequence joins TRBV28 and TRBJ1-1; D is ambiguous. Trimming cost V 4 bases and J 4 bases, with 19 bases left between them. The CDR3 spans 16 residues. Germline loops: CDR1 MDHEN, CDR2 SYDVKM. CDR3 coding DNA: TGTGCCAGCAGTTCGGCGGATGGCCGGGGAGGCACTGAAGCTTTCTTT. This codes for CASSSADGRGGTEAFF.

This chain joins TRBV9 and TRBJ2-7, with D tentatively TRBD1 (5 bases). This CDR3 spans 12 amino acids. V was trimmed by 0 bases and J by 13 bases, leaving 14 bases between them. CDR1 SGDLS and CDR2 YYNGEE come from the germline V gene. CDR3 in DNA: TGTGCCAGCAGCGTAGACAGGTCGCCCGTCTACTTC. This sequence encodes CASSVDRSPVYF.

The chain has TRBV5-1 and TRBJ2-5; 7 bases map to TRBD2. V shed 4 bases, J shed 3 bases, and the junction held 12 bases outside the gene matches. The CDR3 extends over 16 amino acids. Germline CDR1 is SGHRS and CDR2 is YFSETQ. CDR3 in amino acids: CASSPKISGGEETQYF. The CDR3 nucleotides read TGCGCCAGCAGCCCAAAGATCTCGGGAGGAGAAGAGACCCAGTACTTC.

This rearrangement joins TRBV20-1 to TRBJ2-7; TRBD1 is a possible D gene (6 bases). Germline lookup yields CDR1 DFQATT and CDR2 SNEGSKA (reference sequence). The V gene lost 3 bases and the J gene lost 5 bases, with 14 bases spanning the gap. CDR3 length: 13 amino acids. The CDR3 coding sequence is TGCAGTGCTAGTATGCAGGGGCCCAACGAGCAGTACTTC. Protein product: CSASMQGPNEQYF.

The genes are TRBV7-9 and TRBJ2-1; TRBD2 agrees at 14 bases. The J segment lost 12 bases and the V segment lost 2 bases, leaving 6 bases of the junction unmatched. Germline V gene lookup returns CDR1 SEHNR and CDR2 FQNEAQ (reference sequence). The CDR3 consists of 15 residues. CDR3 amino acids: CASSLPGLAGVGQFF. CDR3 coding DNA: TGTGCCAGCAGCTTACCGGGACTAGCGGGAGTCGGGCAGTTCTTC.

The CDR3 region is CASSLAGSGYNEQFF. In DNA form, the CDR3 reads TGCGCCAGCAGCTTGGCCGGCTCAGGGTACAATGAGCAGTTCTTC. This rearrangement joins TRBV5-1 to TRBJ2-1; D is perhaps TRBD1 (5 bases). The CDR3 is 15 residues long. Germline CDR1 and CDR2: SGHRS and YFSETQ. V was pared by 0 bases and J by 4 bases, with 11 bases between.

CDR3 DNA sequence: TGTGCCAGCAGCGCCCTCGCTGTGGGGGGTTCCGAGCAGTACTTC. Encoded protein: CASSALAVGGSEQYF. The gene calls are TRBV9 and TRBJ2-7; perhaps TRBD2 as D (6 bases). Germline V gives CDR1 SGDLS, CDR2 YYNGEE. This CDR3 is 15 amino acids long. The V end lost 3 bases, the J end lost 6 bases, and 19 bases lay between the germline ends. The full variable domain, in which reference TRBV9 and TRBJ2-7 provide the parts outside the CDR3, is DSGVTQTPKHLITATGQRVTLRCSPRSGDLSVYWYQQSLDQGLQFLIQYYNGEERAKGNILERFSAQQFPDLHSELNLSSLELGDSALYFCASSALAVGGSEQYFGPGTRLTVT.

This chain links TRBV28 with TRBJ2-1; 10 bases map to TRBD1. This CDR3 comprises 15 residues. The germline V gene has CDR1 MDHEN and CDR2 SYDVKM. V was pared by 6 bases and J by 5 bases, with 7 bases of the junction left unmatched. The CDR3 spells CASRAGTGENNEQFF. The CDR3 nucleotides are TGTGCCAGCAGGGCCGGGACAGGGGAAAACAATGAGCAGTTCTTC. Based on the CDR3 plus reference TRBV28 and TRBJ2-1, the full variable domain is DVKVTQSSRYLVKRTGEKVFLECVQDMDHENMFWYRQDPGLGLRLIYFSYDVKMKEKGDIPEGYSVSREKKERFSLILESASTNQTSMYLCASRAGTGENNEQFFGPGTRLTVL.

This chain joins TRBV19 and TRBJ2-1; D unresolved. This CDR3 is 12 amino acids long. Germline-derived CDR1 and CDR2 are LNHDA and SQIVND (reference sequence). With 6 bases removed from V and 0 bases from J, the gap between germline ends came to 3 bases. CDR3 protein: CASSGSYNEQFF. The CDR3 bases are TGTGCCAGTAGCGGCTCCTACAATGAGCAGTTCTTC.

This rearrangement joins TRBV7-3 to TRBJ1-1; no clear D. Germline-derived CDR1 and CDR2 are SGHTA and FQGTGA. The CDR3 has 13 amino acids. V was clipped by 0 bases and J by 2 bases, with 4 bases between them. CDR3 bases: TGTGCCAGCAGCTTAACGCTAAACACTGAAGCTTTCTTT. This gives the protein CASSLTLNTEAFF. Supplemented by reference TRBV7-3 and TRBJ1-1, the full variable domain reads GAGVSQTPSNKVTEKGKYVELRCDPISGHTALYWYRQSLGQGPEFLIYFQGTGAADDSGLPNDRFFAVRPEGSVSTLKIQRTERGDSAVYLCASSLTLNTEAFFGQGTRLTVV.

The chain employs TRBV21-1 and TRBJ1-3; the table assigns TRBD1, which was not confirmed against the DNA. TRBV21-1 has pseudogene status. CDR3 length: 18 amino acids. The CDR3 sequence: CASSTSGGLAPSGNTIYF. CDR3 coding DNA: TGTGCCAGCAGCACCTCAGGGGGGTTAGCTCCCTCTGGAAACACCATATATTTT.

V is TRBV10-3 and J is TRBJ2-5, with 11 bases lining up with TRBD2. The J segment lost 6 bases and the V segment lost 2 bases, leaving 8 bases of the junction unmatched. Germline loops: CDR1 ENHRY, CDR2 SYGVKD. CDR3 length: 16 amino acids. The CDR3 is CAISERAGLAEKTQYF. The CDR3 region has the DNA TGTGCCATCAGTGAGAGGGCGGGACTAGCGGAAAAGACCCAGTACTTC.